This T cell receptor beta chain was captured in a study of cytomegalovirus exposure and HLA in healthy donors. Study details: Earlier, some 200 million T cells were analyzed, and about 120 million unique TCR beta sequences were found among them. Study observations and caveats: Across all donors, roughly uniform sequencing depth was an assumption of the presence/absence analyses. The study dropped some indistinguishable V segments, TRBV6-2 and TRBV6-3 among them.

On this clone: Its cognate antigen is unknown.

PCR used 60 Vbeta primers and 13 Jbeta primers. Per the original data handling: As a later analysis found, there were about 80 million unique TCR beta chains, of which about 10 million were shared. The protocol was immunoSEQ multiplex PCR, while the TCRdb copy is restricted to in-frame clones and leaves out a portion. The DNA gave D and trimming, while V, J and clone size come from that table. Found here are a few hundred thousand clones, about 83% of them singletons; the top ten hold roughly 15%. Per germline, CDR1 GTSNPN and CDR2 SVGIG (reference sequence). This CDR3 region has 13 residues. Trimming cost V 1 base and J 9 bases, with 13 bases left between them.

The receptor was derived from a middle-aged man in good health and CMV-seronegative. The chain employs TRBV30 and TRBJ2-1; D may be TRBD1 (6 bases). The sequenced material came from PBMCs. The CDR3 region has the DNA TGTGCCTGGAGTGCAGGCAGGGGCGGTGAGCAGTTCTTC. Its protein product is CAWSAGRGGEQFF.